The 13 T cell receptor beta chains presented below share a single source sample, sequenced in a study of vaccination effects on CD4 cells after COVID-19. Before sequencing, viral peptide pools were used by the ViraFEST assay to expand antigen-specific CD4+ T cells. Having been cultured for around ten days, the cells underwent CD4+ T cell isolation. Negative nucleocapsid antibody tests before and after vaccination confirmed no previous SARS-CoV-2 infection. The antigens these receptors bind are not known. Libraries were prepared by immunoSEQ multiplex PCR; TCRdb keeps only in-frame clonotypes and omits some of them. The top ten clones hold 9% to 15% of a sample with 65,000 to 85,000 clones, roughly 80% of them seen once. The sample here was CD4+ T cells from PBMCs cultured with SARS-CoV-2 spike peptides, taken before COVID-19 vaccination. The receptors come from a human donor who received a COVID-19 vaccine.

The gene calls are TRBV24-1 and TRBJ2-2; no firm D call. CDR1 and CDR2 from the germline V gene are KGHDR and SFDVKD. Trimming pared 7 bases from V and 0 bases from J, leaving 5 bases between. The length of the CDR3 is 13 residues. The CDR3 protein is CATRNTNTGELFF. CDR3 nucleotides: TGTGCCACCAGGAACACGAACACCGGGGAGCTGTTTTTT.

This rearrangement joins TRBV5-1 to TRBJ2-3, with D perhaps given as TRBD1 or TRBD2 (5 bases each). Per the germline V gene, CDR1 is SGHRS and CDR2 is YFSETQ. The ends were cut back, 3 bases at V and 3 bases at J, with 14 bases in the middle. The CDR3 is 15 residues long. CDR3 sequence (DNA): TGCGCCAGCAGCTCGGGACGCTACGGTACAGATACGCAGTATTTT. Translating gives CASSSGRYGTDTQYF.

This clone was observed a few times. The rearrangement links TRBV5-6 to TRBJ1-2, with TRBD1 identical over 10 bases. Trimming removed 4 bases from V and 6 bases from J; junction bases left unmatched: 12. The CDR3 covers 16 residues. Per germline, CDR1 SGHDT and CDR2 YYEEEE. CDR3: CASSPRDRGVEDGYTF. CDR3 bases: TGTGCCAGCAGCCCCCGGGACAGGGGCGTTGAGGATGGCTACACCTTC. The full variable domain, completed using reference TRBV5-6 and TRBJ1-2, is DAGVTQSPTHLIKTRGQQVTLRCSPKSGHDTVSWYQQALGQGPQFIFQYYEEEERQRGNFPDRFSGHQFPNYSSELNVNALLLGDSALYLCASSPRDRGVEDGYTFGSGTRLTVV.

V and J are TRBV20-1 and TRBJ2-1, with D unresolved. The CDR3 is 11 amino acids. Trimming left V 0 bases short and J 7 bases short, with 4 bases between. The germline gives CDR1 DFQATT, CDR2 SNEGSKA (reference sequence). The CDR3 DNA follows: TGCAGTGCTAGAGATGGAAATGAGCAGTTCTTC. Translating gives CSARDGNEQFF.

The chain carries TRBV18 and TRBJ2-2; 8 bases agree with TRBD2. CDR1 is KGHSH and CDR2 is LQKENI in the germline V gene. The V segment lost 3 bases and the J segment 4 bases; nucleotides outside the gene matches: 4. This CDR3 is built from 15 residues. The CDR3 reads CASSPIAGSTGELFF. The CDR3, as DNA: TGTGCCAGCTCACCTATAGCGGGGAGCACCGGGGAGCTGTTTTTT.

This clone showed up just a few times. The chain joins TRBV3-1 (or the pseudogene TRBV3-2) to TRBJ1-5, with D unresolved. Trimming took 1 base from V and 6 from J, leaving 4 bases between them. CDR3 size: 12 residues. The germline V gene has CDR1 LGHDT and CDR2 YNNKEL (reference sequence). The CDR3 nucleotides are TGTGCCAGCAGCCAAGGTGCTCAGCCCCAGCATTTT. Residues: CASSQGAQPQHF.

This clone showed up many times. The chain links TRBV10-3 to TRBJ1-6; D unresolved. Trimming removed 2 bases from V and 0 bases from J, with 8 bases in between. CDR1 is ENHRY and CDR2 is SYGVKD in the germline V gene. The CDR3 extends over 16 amino acids. The chain's CDR3 is CAISETGSSYNSPLHF. The DNA of the CDR3 is TGTGCCATCAGTGAGACCGGGAGCTCCTATAATTCACCCCTCCACTTT.

This clone was picked up a small number of times. This chain joins TRBV2 and TRBJ2-1; 10 positions agree with TRBD1. The CDR3 loop spans 14 amino acids. CDR1 and CDR2 from the germline V gene are SNHLY and FYNNEI. The trim removed 4 bases at V and 6 bases at J, leaving 3 bases unmatched. The CDR3 sequence: CASSGQGAVNEQFF. For the CDR3, the DNA is TGTGCCAGCAGTGGACAGGGGGCGGTCAATGAGCAGTTCTTC.

This clone was counted only a few times. This chain links TRBV9 with TRBJ1-5; 7 positions match TRBD1. The trim removed 0 bases at V and 4 bases at J, leaving 4 bases unmatched. Looked up from germline, CDR1 is SGDLS and CDR2 is YYNGEE. CDR3 length equals 15 residues. Here the CDR3 DNA reads TGTGCCAGCAGCGTAGGGGCAGGGGGTAATCAGCCCCAGCATTTT. This gives the protein CASSVGAGGNQPQHF.

The chain is built from TRBV24-1 and TRBJ2-2, with TRBD2 matching over 8 bases. With 9 bases clipped from V and 6 bases from J, the junction kept 8 bases outside the gene matches. CDR1 is KGHDR, CDR2 SFDVKD, per germline. The CDR3 runs 14 residues. Here the CDR3 reads CATSRGGSAGELFF. CDR3 sequence (DNA): TGTGCCACCTCCCGGGGGGGGTCCGCCGGGGAGCTGTTTTTT.

The gene calls are TRBV5-1 and TRBJ1-5; D may be TRBD1 (5 bases). This CDR3 region has 16 residues. Germline V CDR1 and CDR2: SGHRS, YFSETQ. V was clipped by 4 bases and J by 0 bases, with 14 bases between them. The DNA of the CDR3 is TGCGCCAGCAGCCCCGGGGACGGGAATAGCAATCAGCCCCAGCATTTT. Translated: CASSPGDGNSNQPQHF.

V is TRBV6-5 and J is TRBJ2-1; D is undetermined. The CDR3 is made up of 13 amino acids. The V end was cut by 3 bases, the J end by 5 bases, with 8 bases between. Germline CDR1 MNHEY, CDR2 SVGAGI. The CDR3 loop is CASSYTWNNEQFF. For the CDR3, the DNA is TGTGCCAGCAGTTATACCTGGAACAATGAGCAGTTCTTC.

The chain is built from TRBV11-2 and TRBJ1-5; tentatively, D is TRBD1 (5 bases). Germline V gives CDR1 SGHAT, CDR2 FQNNGV. The CDR3 is 16 amino acids. Trimming removed 7 bases from V and 5 bases from J, with 21 bases in between. The chain's CDR3 is CASIRSGAALHQPQHF. Written as DNA, the CDR3 is TGTGCCAGCATCCGGTCTGGGGCCGCACTACATCAGCCCCAGCATTTT. The complete variable domain, with remaining parts taken from reference TRBV11-2 and TRBJ1-5, reads EAGVAQSPRYKIIEKRQSVAFWCNPISGHATLYWYQQILGQGPKLLIQFQNNGVVDDSQLPKDRFSAERLKGVDSTLKIQPAKLEDSAVYLCASIRSGAALHQPQHFGDGTRLSIL.